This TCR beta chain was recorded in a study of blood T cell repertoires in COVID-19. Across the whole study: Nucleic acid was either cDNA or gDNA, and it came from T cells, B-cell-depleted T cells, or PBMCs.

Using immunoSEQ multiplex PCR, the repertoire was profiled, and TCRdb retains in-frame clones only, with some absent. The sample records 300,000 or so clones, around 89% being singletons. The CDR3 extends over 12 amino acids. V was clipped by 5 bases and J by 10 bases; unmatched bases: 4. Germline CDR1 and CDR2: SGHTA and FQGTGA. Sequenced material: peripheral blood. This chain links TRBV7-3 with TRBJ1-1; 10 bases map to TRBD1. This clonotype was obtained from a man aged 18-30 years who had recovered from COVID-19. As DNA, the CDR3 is TGTGCCAGCAGCCCCGGACAGGGGGGAGCTTTCTTT. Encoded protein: CASSPGQGGAFF.